These 29 T cell receptor beta chains came from one sample sequenced in a study of blood T cell repertoires in COVID-19. Here immunoSEQ multiplex PCR was the method, and the copy in TCRdb shows in-frame clones only, minus some. The data contain 200,000 to 250,000 clones, about four fifths of them singletons. The specimen was PBMCs or T cells enriched from blood (not recorded which). The source is a middle-aged woman who had recovered from COVID-19.

This clone appeared many times. The CDR3 here is CASSLALPGGTDTGELFF. The DNA for the CDR3 is TGTGCCAGCAGCTTAGCGCTTCCAGGTGGGACAGACACCGGGGAGCTGTTTTTT. The J gene is TRBJ2-2, the V gene TRBV7-6, with 7 bases lining up with TRBD1. The CDR3 has 18 amino acids. The germline CDR1 and CDR2 sequences are SGHVS and FNYEAQ. J was trimmed by 3 bases and V by 0 bases; bases with no gene match: 10.

The chain links TRBV16 to TRBJ1-5; tentatively, D is TRBD1 (6 bases). The CDR3 loop spans 13 amino acids. The V gene lost 3 bases and the J gene lost 4 bases, with 7 bases spanning the gap. Germline V gene lookup returns CDR1 KGHSY and CDR2 FQNENV. The CDR3 nucleotides read TGTGCCAGCAGCCAGGACAGAAATCAGCCCCAGCATTTT. This codes for CASSQDRNQPQHF.

The V and J genes are TRBV6-6 and TRBJ2-1; 11 bases fit TRBD2. The CDR3 sequence is 15 residues long. Germline V gene lookup returns CDR1 MNHNY and CDR2 SVGAGI (reference sequence). The J segment lost 9 bases and the V segment lost 5 bases, leaving 9 bases of the junction unmatched. CDR3 in amino acids: CASSLLAGEGSEQFF. The CDR3 nucleotides are TGTGCCAGCAGTCTACTAGCGGGAGAAGGGAGTGAGCAGTTCTTC.

This chain uses TRBV18 with TRBJ2-3; 7 bases line up with TRBD2. The CDR3 sequence is 14 residues long. V lost 6 bases, J lost 2 bases, and 5 bases stayed unmatched. Germline V gene sequence: CDR1 KGHSH, CDR2 LQKENI. The chain's CDR3 is CASSDGTTTDTQYF. The CDR3 nucleotides read TGTGCCAGCTCGGACGGGACTACCACAGATACGCAGTATTTT. The variable domain in full, with the rest retrieved from reference TRBV18 and TRBJ2-3, is NAGVMQNPRHLVRRRGQEARLRCSPMKGHSHVYWYRQLPEEGLKFMVYLQKENIIDESGMPKERFSAEFPKEGPSILRIQQVVRGDSAAYFCASSDGTTTDTQYFGPGTRLTVL.

The chain links TRBV28 to TRBJ1-2, with D unclear. CDR1 is MDHEN and CDR2 is SYDVKM in the germline V gene. Trimming left V 5 bases short and J 3 bases short, with 10 bases between. The CDR3 has 13 amino acids. The CDR3 spells CASSPPLYYGYTF. Here the CDR3 DNA reads TGTGCCAGCAGTCCCCCCCTTTACTATGGCTACACCTTC.

This sequence joins TRBV29-1 and TRBJ2-2; 9 bases align to TRBD2. The germline CDR1 and CDR2 sequences are SQVTM and ANQGSEA. Trimming removed 1 base from V and 6 bases from J; junction bases left unmatched: 6. The CDR3 sequence is 15 residues long. The CDR3 DNA is TGCAGCGTTGAAGCGGGGACTAGCCGGTCCGGGGAGCTGTTTTTT. Amino acid sequence: CSVEAGTSRSGELFF.

The rearrangement uses TRBV27 and TRBJ2-5, with D possibly being TRBD1 (5 bases). V was pared by 0 bases and J by 7 bases, with 12 bases between. Germline V CDR1 and CDR2: MNHEY, SMNVEV (reference sequence). This CDR3 spans 14 amino acids. The CDR3 DNA follows: TGTGCCAGCAGTTTATCGGCAGGGTCAGGGACCCAGTACTTC. Its protein product is CASSLSAGSGTQYF.

This clone occurred a few times. CDR3 in DNA: TGTGCCAGCTCCCATTACCGGGACAGGGTTTTAGATAGCAATCAGCCCCAGCATTTT. This translates into CASSHYRDRVLDSNQPQHF. The chain has TRBV18 and TRBJ1-5; 9 positions match TRBD1. V dropped 6 bases and J dropped 0; count of bases not matched to a gene: 15. The CDR3 spans 19 residues. Germline lookup yields CDR1 KGHSH and CDR2 LQKENI.

The J gene is TRBJ2-3, the V gene TRBV7-2; TRBD2 might be the D (5 bases). This CDR3 spans 12 amino acids. V was pared by 5 bases and J by 5 bases, with 8 bases between. In germline, CDR1 is SGHTA, CDR2 FQGNSA. In nucleotides, the CDR3 is TGTGCCAGCAGCCCTGAGGGAGATACGCAGTATTTT. It encodes CASSPEGDTQYF.

This clone has a single count. Germline is not matched at one junction end, which may reflect a read error. The chain couples TRBV25-1 to TRBJ1-6; maybe TRBD1 (5 bases). The germline V gene has CDR1 MGHDK and CDR2 SYGVNS. This CDR3 has 10 residues. The CDR3 DNA sequence: TGTGCCAGCAGTGATCTAGACAGCTGGTTT. It translates to CASSDLDSWF.

The chain joins TRBV3-1 (or the pseudogene TRBV3-2) to TRBJ1-2, with 9 nucleotides matching TRBD1. V lost 1 base to trimming and J lost 5 bases; unmatched junction nucleotides: 8. Germline CDR1 and CDR2: LGHDT and YNNKEL (reference sequence). The CDR3 has 16 amino acids. For the CDR3, the DNA is TGTGCCAGCAGCCAAGGGCTACCGACAGGGGGATATGGCTACACCTTC. Protein: CASSQGLPTGGYGYTF.

V is TRBV10-2 and J is TRBJ2-7, with TRBD2 as a possible D gene (5 bases). Germline CDR1 WSHSY, CDR2 SAAADI. Trimming removed 6 bases at V and 6 bases at J, with 15 bases between. The CDR3 has 13 residues. CDR3 region: CASRDLLLGEQYV. The DNA for the CDR3 is TGCGCCAGCAGGGACTTACTACTGGGCGAGCAGTACGTC.

This clone came up a few times. The V call is TRBV28, the J call TRBJ1-2; the match to TRBD1 covers 8 bases. Germline V gives CDR1 MDHEN, CDR2 SYDVKM. This CDR3 spans 14 amino acids. Trimming cost V 3 bases and J 6 bases; bases outside gene matches: 6. The CDR3 region has the DNA TGTGCCAGCAGTTTTATGGACAGGGCAAATGGCTACACCTTC. It yields the protein CASSFMDRANGYTF.

This chain links TRBV27 with TRBJ2-7; tentative D call: TRBD1 (5 bases). Germline V CDR1 and CDR2: MNHEY, SMNVEV (reference sequence). V lost 2 bases and J 7 bases, leaving 18 bases between the germline ends. The CDR3 sequence is 15 residues long. CDR3 loop: CASSLSGAGPGEQYF. The CDR3 region has the DNA TGTGCCAGCAGTTTAAGTGGGGCAGGGCCAGGGGAGCAGTACTTC.

The rearrangement links TRBV6-5 to TRBJ2-1; TRBD1 aligns across 7 bases. The V and J ends lost 7 bases and 1 base, in that order; junction bases with no gene match: 4. Germline CDR1 reads MNHEY; CDR2 reads SVGAGI. The CDR3 loop spans 14 amino acids. CDR3 sequence: CASIKGQSYNEQFF. The CDR3 DNA reads as TGTGCCAGCATTAAGGGACAGTCCTACAATGAGCAGTTCTTC.

CDR3 protein: CASSLARNEQYF. CDR3 DNA sequence: TGTGCCAGCAGCTTAGCCAGAAACGAGCAGTACTTC. The V gene is TRBV7-9, the J gene TRBJ2-7; D remains unclear. CDR3 size: 12 residues. Trimming left V 0 bases short and J 5 bases short, with 5 bases between. CDR1 SEHNR and CDR2 FQNEAQ come from the germline V gene (reference sequence).

The CDR3 spells CASSRGLSSYNEQFF. The DNA for the CDR3 is TGTGCCAGCAGTCGAGGACTGAGCTCCTACAATGAGCAGTTCTTC. The chain employs TRBV27 and TRBJ2-1, with D perhaps TRBD2 (5 bases). Germline values: CDR1 MNHEY, CDR2 SMNVEV (reference sequence). V dropped 5 bases and J dropped 0 bases, with 11 bases sitting between them. The CDR3 has 15 amino acids.

V gene TRBV28 combines with J gene TRBJ2-5; 9 nucleotides agree with TRBD2. V shed 6 bases and J 5 bases; nucleotides not matched to a gene: 7. The germline V gene has CDR1 MDHEN and CDR2 SYDVKM. This CDR3 spans 14 amino acids. Here the CDR3 reads CASRPAGGAETQYF. CDR3 DNA: TGTGCCAGCAGACCAGCGGGGGGCGCCGAGACCCAGTACTTC.

This chain links TRBV30 with TRBJ1-5; TRBD1 might be the D (6 bases). The CDR3 spans 13 residues. V was pared by 4 bases and J by 6 bases, with 13 bases between. From germline, CDR1 is GTSNPN and CDR2 SVGIG (reference sequence). The DNA for the CDR3 is TGTGCCTGGAACGACAGGTGGGGTCAGCCCCAGCATTTT. Translated: CAWNDRWGQPQHF.

The rearrangement uses TRBV9 and TRBJ2-5; unclear D gene. Germline CDR1 SGDLS, CDR2 YYNGEE. Trimming left V 0 bases short and J 5 bases short, with 8 bases between. The CDR3 has 13 amino acids. As DNA, the CDR3 is TGTGCCAGCAGCGTAGAAGCTCCCGAGACCCAGTACTTC. It is translated as CASSVEAPETQYF.

CDR3 amino acids: CASSFVAGGTEAFF. As DNA, the CDR3 is TGTGCCAGCAGCTTCGTGGCCGGGGGCACTGAAGCTTTCTTT. The gene calls are TRBV5-4 and TRBJ1-1, with TRBD1 as a possible D gene (5 bases). CDR1 SGHNT and CDR2 YYREEE come from the germline V gene (reference sequence). V was clipped by 2 bases and J by 4 bases, with 12 bases between them. This CDR3 has 14 amino acids.

The V call is TRBV4-1, the J call TRBJ1-2; D call uncertain. The CDR3 has 11 residues. Looked up from germline, CDR1 is MGHRA and CDR2 is YSYEKL. With 3 bases removed from V and 5 bases from J, the gap between germline ends came to 4 bases. Here the CDR3 DNA reads TGCGCCAGCAGCCACGGGTATGGCTACACCTTC. It translates to CASSHGYGYTF.

The chain links TRBV28 to TRBJ1-2, with 7 bases aligning to TRBD1. The ends lost 3 bases at V and 10 bases at J; junction bases unmatched: 8. Per germline, CDR1 MDHEN and CDR2 SYDVKM. CDR3 length: 13 residues. CDR3: CASSLVQGVNYTF. The DNA for the CDR3 is TGTGCCAGCAGTTTGGTCCAGGGGGTAAACTACACCTTC.

V is TRBV9 and J is TRBJ2-1, with TRBD2 matching 9 bases. Germline V lookup: CDR1 SGDLS, CDR2 YYNGEE. V dropped 4 bases and J dropped 0; count of bases not matched to a gene: 8. The CDR3 runs to 17 residues. CDR3: CASSLGLAGSSYNEQFF. The CDR3 region has the DNA TGTGCCAGCAGCCTGGGGCTAGCGGGAAGCTCCTACAATGAGCAGTTCTTC.

The chain uses TRBV28 and TRBJ2-1; TRBD2 matches at 7 bases. Trimming at V came to 9 bases and at J to 4 bases, leaving 18 bases not matched to a gene. The CDR3 is 17 amino acids. From germline, CDR1 is MDHEN and CDR2 SYDVKM. CDR3 residues: CASRERRGLPEYNEQFF. As DNA, the CDR3 is TGTGCCAGTCGAGAGCGTCGGGGACTACCAGAATACAATGAGCAGTTCTTC.

This clone is a singleton in its sample. J is TRBJ2-1 and V is TRBV4-1, with D maybe TRBD1 (6 bases). The germline CDR1 and CDR2 sequences are MGHRA and YSYEKL. V was shortened by 1 base and J by 4 bases, with 8 bases between the two germline ends. The CDR3 has 14 amino acids. This chain's CDR3 is CASSQGDTYNEQFF. The CDR3 nucleotides are TGCGCCAGCAGCCAAGGGGACACTTACAATGAGCAGTTCTTC.

The chain is built from TRBV5-1 and TRBJ1-4, with D tentatively TRBD1 (5 bases). The germline V gene encodes CDR1 SGHRS and CDR2 YFSETQ. V was pared by 2 bases and J by 6 bases, with 11 bases between. CDR3 length: 14 amino acids. This chain's CDR3 is CASSFRRGDEKLFF. The CDR3 DNA sequence: TGCGCCAGCAGCTTCAGAAGGGGTGATGAAAAACTGTTTTTT.

The chain recombines TRBV18 with TRBJ1-1; D gene uncertain. The CDR3 extends over 14 amino acids. The germline gives CDR1 KGHSH, CDR2 LQKENI. Trimming stripped 3 bases from V and 8 bases from J, with 16 bases between. The CDR3 region is CASSPVRGFTEAFF. CDR3 nucleotide sequence: TGTGCCAGCTCACCTGTCCGGGGATTCACGGAAGCTTTCTTT.

V and J are TRBV21-1 and TRBJ1-2; the table's D call of TRBD1 was not tested on the DNA. TRBV21-1 is classified as a pseudogene. The CDR3 is 14 residues long. This CDR3 is CASSKVRQGYGYTF. The DNA of the CDR3 is TGTGCCAGCAGCAAGGTAAGGCAGGGCTATGGCTACACCTTC.